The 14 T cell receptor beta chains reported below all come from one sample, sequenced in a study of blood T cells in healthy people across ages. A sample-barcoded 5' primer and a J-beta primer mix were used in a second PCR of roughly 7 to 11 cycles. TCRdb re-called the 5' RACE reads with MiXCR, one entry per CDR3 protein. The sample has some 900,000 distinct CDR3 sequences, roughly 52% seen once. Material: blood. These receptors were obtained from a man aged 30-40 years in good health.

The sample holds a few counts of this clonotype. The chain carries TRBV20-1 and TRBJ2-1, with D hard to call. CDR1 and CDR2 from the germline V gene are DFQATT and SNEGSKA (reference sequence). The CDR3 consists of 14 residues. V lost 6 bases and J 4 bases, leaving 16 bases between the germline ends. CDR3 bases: TGCAGTGCCCGTGGGCTAAACGAGTACAATGAGCAGTTCTTC. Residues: CSARGLNEYNEQFF.

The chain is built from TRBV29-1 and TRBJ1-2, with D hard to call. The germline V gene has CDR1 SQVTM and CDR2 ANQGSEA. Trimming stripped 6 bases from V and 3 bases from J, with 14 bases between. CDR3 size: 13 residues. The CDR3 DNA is TGCAGCGTCTTGAAGTTTGGGGACTATGGCTACACCTTC. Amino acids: CSVLKFGDYGYTF.

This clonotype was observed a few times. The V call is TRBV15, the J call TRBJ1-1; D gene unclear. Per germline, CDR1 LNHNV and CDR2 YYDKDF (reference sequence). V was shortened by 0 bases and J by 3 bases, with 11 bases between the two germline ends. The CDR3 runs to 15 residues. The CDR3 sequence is CATSRDLGGYTEAFF. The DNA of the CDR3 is TGTGCCACCAGCAGAGATCTCGGCGGGTACACTGAAGCTTTCTTT.

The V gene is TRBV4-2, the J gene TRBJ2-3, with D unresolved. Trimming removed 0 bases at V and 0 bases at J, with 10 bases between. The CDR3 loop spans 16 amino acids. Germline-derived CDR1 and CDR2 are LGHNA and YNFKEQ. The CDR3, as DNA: TGTGCCAGCAGCCAAGATCTAACAGCTAGCACAGATACGCAGTATTTT. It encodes CASSQDLTASTDTQYF.

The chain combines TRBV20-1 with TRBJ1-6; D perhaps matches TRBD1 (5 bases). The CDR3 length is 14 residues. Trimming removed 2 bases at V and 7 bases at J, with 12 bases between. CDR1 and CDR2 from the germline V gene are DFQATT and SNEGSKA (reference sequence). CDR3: CSARSGTRNSPLHF. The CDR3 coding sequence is TGCAGTGCTAGATCCGGGACGAGGAATTCACCCCTCCACTTT.

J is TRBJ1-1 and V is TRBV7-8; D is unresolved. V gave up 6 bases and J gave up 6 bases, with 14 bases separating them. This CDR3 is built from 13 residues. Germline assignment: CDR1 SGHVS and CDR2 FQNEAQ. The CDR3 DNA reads TGTGCCAGCAGGGTGGACTATCTTGCTGAAGCTTTCTTT. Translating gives CASRVDYLAEAFF.

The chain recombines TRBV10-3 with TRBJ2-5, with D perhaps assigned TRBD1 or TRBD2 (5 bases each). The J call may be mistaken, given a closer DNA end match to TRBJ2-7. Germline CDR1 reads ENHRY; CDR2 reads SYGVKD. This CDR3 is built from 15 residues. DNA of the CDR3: TGTGCCATCAGTGGGGTAAGGGACGTGGCGGACGAGCAGTACTTC. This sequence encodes CAISGVRDVADEQYF.

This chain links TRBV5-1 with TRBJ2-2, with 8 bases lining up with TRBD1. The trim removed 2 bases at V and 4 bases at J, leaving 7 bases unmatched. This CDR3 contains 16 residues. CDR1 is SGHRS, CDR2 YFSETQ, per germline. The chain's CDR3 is CASSLGQGRGTGELFF. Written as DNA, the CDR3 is TGCGCCAGCAGCTTAGGACAGGGAAGGGGCACCGGGGAGCTGTTTTTT.

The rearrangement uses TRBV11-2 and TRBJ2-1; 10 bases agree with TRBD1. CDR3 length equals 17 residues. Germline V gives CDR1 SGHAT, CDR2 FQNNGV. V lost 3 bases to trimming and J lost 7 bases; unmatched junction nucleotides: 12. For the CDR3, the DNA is TGTGCCAGCAGCTTGCCCCGGGACAGGGGATTAAGGAATGAGCAGTTCTTC. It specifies CASSLPRDRGLRNEQFF.

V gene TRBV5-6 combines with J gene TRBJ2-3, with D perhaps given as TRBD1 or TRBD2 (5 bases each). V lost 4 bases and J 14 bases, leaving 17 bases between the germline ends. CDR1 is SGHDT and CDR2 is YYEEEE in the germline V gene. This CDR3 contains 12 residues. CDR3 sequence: CASSPGTDVLYF. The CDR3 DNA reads TGTGCCAGCAGCCCGGGGACGGACGTTTTGTATTTT.

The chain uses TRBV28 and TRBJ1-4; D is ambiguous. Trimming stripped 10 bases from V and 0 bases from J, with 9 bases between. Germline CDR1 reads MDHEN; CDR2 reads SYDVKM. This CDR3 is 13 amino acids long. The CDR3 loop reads CATEGATNEKLFF. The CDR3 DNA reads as TGTGCCACCGAGGGAGCAACTAATGAAAAACTGTTTTTT.

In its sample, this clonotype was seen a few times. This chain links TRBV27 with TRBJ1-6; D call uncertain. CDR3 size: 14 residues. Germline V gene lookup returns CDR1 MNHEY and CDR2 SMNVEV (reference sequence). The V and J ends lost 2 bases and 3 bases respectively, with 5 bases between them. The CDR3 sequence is CASSLLGYNSPLHF. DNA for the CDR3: TGTGCCAGCAGTTTACTTGGCTATAATTCACCCCTCCACTTT.

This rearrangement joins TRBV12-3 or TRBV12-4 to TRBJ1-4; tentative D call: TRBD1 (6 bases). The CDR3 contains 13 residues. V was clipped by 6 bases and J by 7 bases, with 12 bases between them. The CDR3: CASRPGQLEKLFF. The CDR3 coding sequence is TGTGCCAGCAGGCCCGGACAGCTTGAAAAACTGTTTTTT.

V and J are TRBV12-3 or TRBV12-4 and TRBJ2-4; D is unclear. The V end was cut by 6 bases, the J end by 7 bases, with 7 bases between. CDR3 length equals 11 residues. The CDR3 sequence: CASRGRNIQYF. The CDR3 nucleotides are TGTGCCAGCAGAGGAAGGAACATTCAGTACTTC.